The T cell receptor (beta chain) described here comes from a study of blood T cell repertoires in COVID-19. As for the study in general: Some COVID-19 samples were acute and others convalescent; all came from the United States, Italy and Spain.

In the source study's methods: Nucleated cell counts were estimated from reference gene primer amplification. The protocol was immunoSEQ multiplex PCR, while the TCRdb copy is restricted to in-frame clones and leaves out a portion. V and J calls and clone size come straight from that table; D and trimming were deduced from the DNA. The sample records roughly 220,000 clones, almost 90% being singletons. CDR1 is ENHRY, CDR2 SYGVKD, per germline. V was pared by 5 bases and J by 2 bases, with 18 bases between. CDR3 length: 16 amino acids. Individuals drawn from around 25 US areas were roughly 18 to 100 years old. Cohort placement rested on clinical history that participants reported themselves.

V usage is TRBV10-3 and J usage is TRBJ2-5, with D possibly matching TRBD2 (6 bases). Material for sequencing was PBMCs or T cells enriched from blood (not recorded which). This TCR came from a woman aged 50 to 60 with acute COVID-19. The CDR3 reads CAISSSSAQPQETQYF. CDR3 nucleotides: TGTGCCATCAGTTCCTCTAGCGCGCAGCCTCAAGAGACCCAGTACTTC.